One sample yielded the 15 T cell receptor beta chains listed below, sequenced in a study of OX40 agonist ivuxolimab in advanced cancers. Here immunoSEQ multiplex PCR was the method, and the copy in TCRdb shows in-frame clones only, minus some. Counted here are more than 65,000 clones, around 78% occurring once; the ten biggest clones make up roughly 4.9%. This material consisted of CD4+ or CD8+ T cells sorted from blood, taken in a trial of the OX40 agonist ivuxolimab. These receptors were obtained from an adult with an advanced solid tumor such as melanoma, head and neck, liver or kidney cancer.

This clone showed up just a few times. V and J are TRBV5-1 and TRBJ2-2; the match to TRBD2 covers 11 bases. CDR1 and CDR2 (germline): SGHRS, YFSETQ. V was pared by 4 bases and J by 6 bases, with 8 bases of the junction left unmatched. There are 16 residues in the CDR3. In nucleotides, the CDR3 is TGCGCCAGCAGCGCGTCTAGCGGGGGGCCTCCCGGGGAGCTGTTTTTT. Its translation: CASSASSGGPPGELFF.

V gene TRBV19 combines with J gene TRBJ2-3; D may be TRBD2 (6 bases). Germline V lookup: CDR1 LNHDA, CDR2 SQIVND (reference sequence). V dropped 4 bases and J dropped 2 bases, with 19 bases sitting between them. This CDR3 spans 17 amino acids. The CDR3 region is CASSSSGEGYYTDTQYF. The CDR3 bases are TGTGCCAGTAGTAGTAGCGGTGAAGGGTACTACACAGATACGCAGTATTTT.

The chain joins TRBV6-1 to TRBJ2-6, with D possibly matching TRBD1 (6 bases). The CDR3 is made up of 17 amino acids. The germline V gene has CDR1 MNHNS and CDR2 SASEGT. The V end was cut by 4 bases, the J end by 0 bases, with 13 bases between. This CDR3 reads CASSVGHSLSGANVLTF. The CDR3 nucleotides read TGTGCCAGCAGTGTGGGACACTCTCTCTCTGGGGCCAACGTCCTGACTTTC.

The chain is built from TRBV4-3 and TRBJ1-4; maybe TRBD1 (6 bases). V was clipped by 1 base and J by 7 bases, with 13 bases between them. In germline, CDR1 is LGHNA, CDR2 YSLEER. This CDR3 spans 15 amino acids. This CDR3 is CASSQVGGQGEKLFF. The CDR3 region has the DNA TGCGCCAGCAGCCAAGTTGGGGGGCAGGGTGAAAAACTGTTTTTT.

V and J are TRBV19 and TRBJ2-7, with 9 bases matching TRBD2. The CDR3 extends over 16 amino acids. CDR1 and CDR2 from the germline V gene are LNHDA and SQIVND (reference sequence). Trimming cost V 5 bases and J 2 bases; bases outside gene matches: 10. The CDR3 DNA sequence: TGTGCCAGTAGTTCGGGACTAGCAGGTCAGGCCTACGAGCAGTACTTC. It specifies CASSSGLAGQAYEQYF. Combining the CDR3 with reference TRBV19 and TRBJ2-7 gives the whole variable domain DGGITQSPKYLFRKEGQNVTLSCEQNLNHDAMYWYRQDPGQGLRLIYYSQIVNDFQKGDIAEGYSVSREKKESFPLTVTSAQKNPTAFYLCASSSGLAGQAYEQYFGPGTRLTVT.

The rearrangement links TRBV4-3 to TRBJ2-7; perhaps D is TRBD1 or TRBD2 (6 bases each). Germline lookup yields CDR1 LGHNA and CDR2 YSLEER. The CDR3 length is 15 residues. V gave up 1 base and J gave up 3 bases, with 13 bases separating them. The CDR3 loop is CASSQARGGYYEQYF. The DNA for the CDR3 is TGCGCCAGCAGCCAAGCCAGGGGAGGTTACTACGAGCAGTACTTC.

V usage is TRBV25-1 and J usage is TRBJ2-1, with a weak D call TRBD2 (6 bases). This CDR3 is 14 amino acids long. Germline V lookup: CDR1 MGHDK, CDR2 SYGVNS. The V end lost 10 bases, the J end lost 7 bases, and 20 bases lay between the germline ends. CDR3 sequence: CATGGQGSLNEQFF. The CDR3 DNA reads TGTGCCACCGGAGGGCAGGGTAGCCTAAATGAGCAGTTCTTC.

The chain links TRBV4-1 to TRBJ2-1; a weak D match, TRBD2 (5 bases). Per germline, CDR1 MGHRA and CDR2 YSYEKL. Trimming pared 0 bases from V and 6 bases from J, leaving 9 bases between. The CDR3 has 14 amino acids. Here the CDR3 DNA reads TGCGCCAGCAGCCAAGATCAGGACTTCAATGAGCAGTTCTTC. Translated, it gives CASSQDQDFNEQFF.

This chain links TRBV19 with TRBJ2-3; the match to TRBD2 covers 11 bases. The CDR3 is 18 residues long. Losses at the gene ends were 6 bases for V and 0 bases for J; bases not matched to a gene: 11. The germline V gene has CDR1 LNHDA and CDR2 SQIVND (reference sequence). The CDR3 loop is CASSPSSGRAESTDTQYF. The CDR3 nucleotides are TGTGCCAGTAGCCCGAGTAGCGGGAGGGCCGAGAGCACAGATACGCAGTATTTT.

This chain uses TRBV4-1 with TRBJ2-2; tentative D call: TRBD1 (6 bases). V was shortened by 4 bases and J by 2 bases, with 14 bases between the two germline ends. The CDR3 sequence is 16 residues long. The V gene's germline CDR1 is MGHRA and CDR2 YSYEKL. The DNA for the CDR3 is TGCGCCAGCAGCCCGGGACACGGCTCTAACACCGGGGAGCTGTTTTTT. Translated, it gives CASSPGHGSNTGELFF.

The V and J genes are TRBV6-5 and TRBJ2-1; the match to TRBD2 covers 11 bases. The CDR3 runs to 15 residues. CDR1 and CDR2 (germline): MNHEY, SVGAGI. J gave up 7 bases and V 8 bases, and 10 bases lay outside the gene matches. The CDR3 loop is CASANTGLAVNEQFF. In DNA form, the CDR3 reads TGTGCCAGCGCAAACACGGGACTAGCGGTAAATGAGCAGTTCTTC.

The V gene is TRBV6-1, the J gene TRBJ1-3, with a weak D call TRBD1 (5 bases). V was trimmed by 6 bases and J by 2 bases, leaving 14 bases between them. The length of the CDR3 is 15 residues. CDR1 is MNHNS and CDR2 is SASEGT in the germline V gene. CDR3 in DNA: TGTGCCAGCAGGGGCCAGGGTTTTACTGGAAACACCATATATTTT. This sequence encodes CASRGQGFTGNTIYF.

This clone was detected ten times or more. The chain combines TRBV5-4 with TRBJ1-1, with D possibly being TRBD1 (5 bases). Trimming pared 0 bases from V and 7 bases from J, leaving 10 bases between. The CDR3 totals 13 residues. Germline CDR1 is SGHNT and CDR2 is YYREEE (reference sequence). The CDR3 bases are TGTGCCAGCAGCTTGGAACGGGGGATTGAAGCTTTCTTT. Amino acids: CASSLERGIEAFF.

For this clone: This same CDR3 is encoded by further DNA sequences in the sample. The genes are TRBV7-9 and TRBJ2-7; TRBD2 matches 9 bases. Trimming at V came to 2 bases and at J to 2 bases, leaving 7 bases not matched to a gene. The CDR3 length is 16 residues. Germline loops: CDR1 SEHNR, CDR2 FQNEAQ (reference sequence). This CDR3 is CASSLRGREGPYEQYF. In nucleotides, the CDR3 is TGTGCCAGCAGCTTAAGGGGGCGGGAGGGCCCCTACGAGCAGTACTTC.

The chain couples TRBV6-1 to TRBJ1-4; possibly TRBD1 for D (5 bases). Germline lookup yields CDR1 MNHNS and CDR2 SASEGT. The ends were cut back, 6 bases at V and 5 bases at J, with 16 bases in the middle. The CDR3 extends over 15 amino acids. CDR3 sequence: CASRLPGRMNEKLFF. CDR3 in DNA: TGTGCCAGCAGACTGCCGGGACGGATGAATGAAAAACTGTTTTTT.